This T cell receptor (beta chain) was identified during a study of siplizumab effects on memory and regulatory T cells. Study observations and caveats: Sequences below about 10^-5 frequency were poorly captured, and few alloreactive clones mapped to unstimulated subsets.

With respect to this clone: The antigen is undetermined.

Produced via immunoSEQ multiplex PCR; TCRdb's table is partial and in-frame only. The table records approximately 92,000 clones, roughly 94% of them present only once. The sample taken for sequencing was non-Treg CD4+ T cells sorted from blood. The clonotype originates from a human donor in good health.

CDR3 DNA sequence: TGTGCCAGCAGTTACTCGTTGCGGAGTTCCACAGATACGCAGTATTTT. Protein sequence: CASSYSLRSSTDTQYF. The rearrangement links TRBV6-5 to TRBJ2-3, with D hard to call. CDR1 is MNHEY and CDR2 is SVGAGI in the germline V gene. Trimming took off 0 bases at V and 2 bases at J, with 12 bases between the two ends. The CDR3 has 16 residues.